This TCR beta chain was captured by sequencing in a study of blood T cell repertoires in COVID-19. About the research overall: Some COVID-19 samples were acute and others convalescent; all came from the United States, Italy and Spain. In each case, the material was cDNA or gDNA derived from T cells, B-cell-depleted T cells, or PBMCs.

V lost 8 bases, J lost 4 bases, and 8 bases lay in between. The CDR3 is 11 residues long. Germline V gene data show CDR1 as MDHEN and CDR2 as SYDVKM. Under the authors' procedure: Estimated nucleated cell counts came from reference gene primer amplification. The data were produced by immunoSEQ multiplex PCR, yet TCRdb's version contains in-frame clones alone and is incomplete. V and J calls and clone size follow that table, whereas D and trimming were derived from the DNA. The data contain 150,000 to 200,000 clones, 80% to 90% of them singletons. The sample consisted of peripheral blood. The chain recombines TRBV28 with TRBJ2-5; possible D gene TRBD2, 6 bases. The sequence came from a man between 18 and 35 years old with active or convalescent COVID-19. The CDR3 region is CASWGGETQYF. The CDR3 nucleotides are TGTGCCAGCTGGGGAGGAGAGACCCAGTACTTC.